The present T cell receptor (beta chain) was sequenced within a study of T cells in Graves' hyperthyroidism and ophthalmopathy. Lactation, pregnancy, other autoimmune disease or uncontrolled infection excluded patients. Germline CDR1 and CDR2: SQVTM and ANQGSEA. This CDR3 has 15 amino acids. Germline trimming cut 4 bases from V and 0 bases from J; bases unmatched to any gene: 4. What was amplified from RNA transcripts were TCR beta CDR3 regions. Carried out on the TCR CDR3, a first-round RT-PCR used the HTBI primer set. Each CDR3 protein gets one entry after TCRdb re-called the multiplex PCR reads with MiXCR. Of a few hundred thousand distinct CDR3 sequences in the sample, roughly 50% were seen once.

This receptor was identified in a woman between 18 and 29 years old with Graves' hyperthyroidism. Sequencing was done on a sample of peripheral blood or thyroid tissue (not recorded which). The rearrangement uses TRBV29-1 and TRBJ1-3, with 9 bases matching TRBD1. The CDR3, as DNA: TGCAGCGTTGCCGGGACAGGGAGCTCTGGAAACACCATATATTTT. This gives the protein CSVAGTGSSGNTIYF. The whole variable domain, remainder taken from reference TRBV29-1 and TRBJ1-3, is SAVISQKPSRDICQRGTSLTIQCQVDSQVTMMFWYRQQPGQSLTLIATANQGSEATYESGFVIDKFPISRPNLTFSTLTVSNMSPEDSSIYLCSVAGTGSSGNTIYFGEGSWLTVV.